The present T cell receptor (beta chain) was sequenced within a study of T cells in localized non-small cell lung cancer. Study conclusions and caveats: Higher T cell density in the blood was associated with longer overall survival, whereas higher adjacent-lung clonality associated with shorter survival. A median of 57 of the top 100 tumor clones appeared in adjacent lung, which was paired and uninvolved.

In germline, CDR1 is SGDLS, CDR2 YYNGEE. With 0 bases removed from V and 4 bases from J, the gap between germline ends came to 7 bases. The CDR3 covers 13 residues. Measured with immunoSEQ multiplex PCR; TCRdb has only the in-frame clones, and not every one. The profile shows 60,000 or so clones, 81% of them singletons. Comment on this clone: Antigen: not known.

This sequence joins TRBV9 and TRBJ1-2; D might be TRBD1 (5 bases). The TCR comes from a man between 40 and 70 years old with stage II lung adenocarcinoma. This specimen consisted of PBMCs, obtained before any cancer treatment. The CDR3 DNA is TGTGCCAGCAGCGTAGGGGGGATCTATGGCTACACCTTC. Its protein is CASSVGGIYGYTF.